This entry lists 6 T cell receptor beta chains sequenced from one sample in a study of shared clonotypes between healthy human individuals. Assay: immunoSEQ multiplex PCR; the TCRdb copy retains only in-frame clones and omits some. The sample consists of roughly 1,100,000 clones, under 80% of them appearing once. Sequencing used memory CD4+ T cells sorted from blood. The subset was: CD45RA-negative fraction. The receptors originated from a man aged 18 to 30 in good health.

CDR3 amino acids: CASSNASGRAPNEQFF. DNA for the CDR3: TGTGCCAGCAGCAACGCTAGCGGGAGGGCCCCCAATGAGCAGTTCTTC. V is TRBV21-1 and J is TRBJ2-1; the tabulated D call, TRBD2, remains unverified against the DNA. TRBV21-1 is a known pseudogene. The CDR3 consists of 16 residues.

V is TRBV29-1 and J is TRBJ2-3, with D maybe TRBD1 (6 bases). V was cut by 7 bases and J by 3 bases, with 14 bases left in between. Germline CDR1 reads SQVTM; CDR2 reads ANQGSEA. CDR3 length equals 13 residues. The CDR3 DNA reads as TGCAGCGGCTCGGGGCAGGGGACAGATACGCAGTATTTT. This sequence encodes CSGSGQGTDTQYF.

The chain combines TRBV28 with TRBJ1-4, with D perhaps matching TRBD1 (6 bases). This CDR3 spans 14 amino acids. Germline-derived CDR1 and CDR2 are MDHEN and SYDVKM. With 5 bases removed from V and 8 bases from J, the gap between germline ends came to 15 bases. The CDR3 sequence: CASSPGGGREKLFF. The CDR3 region has the DNA TGTGCCAGCAGTCCAGGAGGGGGGAGGGAAAAACTGTTTTTT.

The V gene is TRBV25-1, the J gene TRBJ2-1; D gene unclear. The CDR3 is 12 amino acids. Trimming stripped 3 bases from V and 12 bases from J, with 12 bases between. In germline, CDR1 is MGHDK, CDR2 SYGVNS. The CDR3 coding sequence is TGTGCCAGCAGTGAGGCTCTCGACTGGCAGTTCTTC. Its translation is CASSEALDWQFF.

As regards this clone: Different DNA sequences within this sample yield the same CDR3. The chain is built from TRBV10-2 and TRBJ1-6; 7 positions match TRBD1. The CDR3 sequence is 15 residues long. The germline CDR1 and CDR2 sequences are WSHSY and SAAADI. J lost 6 bases, V lost 6 bases, and 8 bases had no gene match. Written as DNA, the CDR3 is TGCGCCAGCAGCGAAAAACAGGGGATTAATTCACCCCTCCACTTT. Encoded protein: CASSEKQGINSPLHF.

This clone appeared once. V gene TRBV18 combines with J gene TRBJ1-1, with D perhaps matching TRBD1 (6 bases). Germline CDR1 is KGHSH and CDR2 is LQKENI. With 6 bases removed from V and 1 base from J, the gap between germline ends came to 12 bases. This CDR3 spans 14 amino acids. CDR3 nucleotides: TGTGCCAGCTCCAGACAGGAAACGAACACTGAAGCTTTCTTT. Protein product: CASSRQETNTEAFF.